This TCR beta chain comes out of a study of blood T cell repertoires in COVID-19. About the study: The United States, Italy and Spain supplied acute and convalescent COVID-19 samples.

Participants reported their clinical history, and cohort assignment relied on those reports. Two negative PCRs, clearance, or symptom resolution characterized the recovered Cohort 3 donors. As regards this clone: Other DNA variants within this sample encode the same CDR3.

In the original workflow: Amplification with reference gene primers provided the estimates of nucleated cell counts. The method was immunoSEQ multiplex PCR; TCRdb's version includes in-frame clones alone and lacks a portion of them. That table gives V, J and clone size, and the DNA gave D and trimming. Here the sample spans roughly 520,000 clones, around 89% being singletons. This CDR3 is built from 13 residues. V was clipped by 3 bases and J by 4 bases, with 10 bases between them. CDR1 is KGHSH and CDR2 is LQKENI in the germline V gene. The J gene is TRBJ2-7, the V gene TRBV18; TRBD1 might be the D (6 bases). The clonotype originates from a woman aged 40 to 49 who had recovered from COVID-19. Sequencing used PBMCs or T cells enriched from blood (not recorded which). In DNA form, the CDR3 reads TGTGCCAGCTCACCTCCGAGGGGGTACGAGCAGTACTTC. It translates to CASSPPRGYEQYF.